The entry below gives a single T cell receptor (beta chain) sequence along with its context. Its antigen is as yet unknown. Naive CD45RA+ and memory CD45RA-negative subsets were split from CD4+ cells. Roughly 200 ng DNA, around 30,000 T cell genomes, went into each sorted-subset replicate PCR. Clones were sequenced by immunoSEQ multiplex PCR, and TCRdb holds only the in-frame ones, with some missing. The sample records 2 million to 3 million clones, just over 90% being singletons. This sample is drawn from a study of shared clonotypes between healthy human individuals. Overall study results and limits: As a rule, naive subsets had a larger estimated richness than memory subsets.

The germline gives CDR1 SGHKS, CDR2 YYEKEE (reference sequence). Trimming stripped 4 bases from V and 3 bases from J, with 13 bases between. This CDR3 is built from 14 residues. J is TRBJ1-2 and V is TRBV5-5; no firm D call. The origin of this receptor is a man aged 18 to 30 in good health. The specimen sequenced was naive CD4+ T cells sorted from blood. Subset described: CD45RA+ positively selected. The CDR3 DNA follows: TGTGCCAGCAGCCTCCGAGGCAAAGACTATGGCTACACCTTC. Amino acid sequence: CASSLRGKDYGYTF.